The 5 T cell receptor beta chains given below trace back to one sample, sequenced in a study of OX40 agonist ivuxolimab in advanced cancers. Measured with immunoSEQ multiplex PCR; TCRdb has only the in-frame clones, and not every one. The sample has tens of thousands of clones, approximately 80% seen once; the top ten hold around 2%. Sequenced here: CD4+ or CD8+ T cells sorted from blood, sampled in a trial of the OX40 agonist ivuxolimab. The receptor set was obtained from an adult with an advanced solid tumor such as melanoma, head and neck, liver or kidney cancer.

The chain couples TRBV9 to TRBJ2-3; possibly TRBD1 for D (6 bases). The germline V and J ends were trimmed by 3 bases and 2 bases, with 10 bases remaining between them. The germline V gene encodes CDR1 SGDLS and CDR2 YYNGEE. The CDR3 runs to 14 residues. The CDR3 DNA follows: TGTGCCAGCAGCGCGACAGGTCCCACAGATACGCAGTATTTT. Translated, it gives CASSATGPTDTQYF.

The V call is TRBV5-1, the J call TRBJ1-6; no reliable D call. The CDR3 consists of 15 residues. Trimming shortened V by 0 bases and J by 8 bases, and 12 bases separated the two germline ends. Germline CDR1 is SGHRS and CDR2 is YFSETQ. CDR3 in DNA: TGCGCCAGCAGCTTGGATCCCCGAAGCGATTCACCCCTCCACTTT. It is translated as CASSLDPRSDSPLHF.

This clone was observed once. The chain combines TRBV28 with TRBJ2-3; the match to TRBD2 covers 9 bases. Per the germline V gene, CDR1 is MDHEN and CDR2 is SYDVKM. The CDR3 sequence is 14 residues long. V lost 5 bases, J lost 8 bases, and 8 bases stayed unmatched. CDR3 protein: CASSLSGGSGTQYF. The CDR3 coding sequence is TGTGCCAGCAGTCTTAGCGGGGGTAGCGGTACGCAGTATTTT.

The V and J genes are TRBV4-1 and TRBJ2-7, with 7 bases aligning to TRBD2. CDR1 is MGHRA, CDR2 YSYEKL, per germline. Trimming cost V 1 base and J 7 bases; bases outside gene matches: 16. The CDR3 consists of 17 residues. DNA for the CDR3: TGCGCCAGCAGCCAAGGAAAAGGGGCGGGAGTCGCGTATGAGCAGTACTTC. Translated: CASSQGKGAGVAYEQYF.

The V and J genes are TRBV10-3 and TRBJ1-1, with D hard to call. This CDR3 is built from 14 residues. Deletions cut 0 bases from V and 5 bases from J, with 10 bases between. The germline gives CDR1 ENHRY, CDR2 SYGVKD. CDR3 sequence (DNA): TGTGCCATCAGTGAGTCTTCCGGGGAAACTGAAGCTTTCTTT. Amino acids: CAISESSGETEAFF.